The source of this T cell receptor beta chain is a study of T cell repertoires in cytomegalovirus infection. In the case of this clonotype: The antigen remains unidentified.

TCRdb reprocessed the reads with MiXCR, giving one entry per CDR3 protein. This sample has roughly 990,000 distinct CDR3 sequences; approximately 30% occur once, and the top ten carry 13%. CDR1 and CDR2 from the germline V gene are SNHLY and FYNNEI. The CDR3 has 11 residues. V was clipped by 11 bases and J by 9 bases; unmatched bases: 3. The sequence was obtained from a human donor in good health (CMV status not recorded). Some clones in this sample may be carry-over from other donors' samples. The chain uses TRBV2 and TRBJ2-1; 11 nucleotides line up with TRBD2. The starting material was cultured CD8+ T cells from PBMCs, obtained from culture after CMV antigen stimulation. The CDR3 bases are TGTGCCGGGGGACTAGCGGTTGAGCAGTTCTTC. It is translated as CAGGLAVEQFF. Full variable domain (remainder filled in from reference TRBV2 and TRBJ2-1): EPEVTQTPSHQVTQMGQEVILRCVPISNHLYFYWYRQILGQKVEFLVSFYNNEISEKSEIFDDQFSVERPDGSNFTLKIRSTKLEDSAMYFCAGGLAVEQFFGPGTRLTVL.